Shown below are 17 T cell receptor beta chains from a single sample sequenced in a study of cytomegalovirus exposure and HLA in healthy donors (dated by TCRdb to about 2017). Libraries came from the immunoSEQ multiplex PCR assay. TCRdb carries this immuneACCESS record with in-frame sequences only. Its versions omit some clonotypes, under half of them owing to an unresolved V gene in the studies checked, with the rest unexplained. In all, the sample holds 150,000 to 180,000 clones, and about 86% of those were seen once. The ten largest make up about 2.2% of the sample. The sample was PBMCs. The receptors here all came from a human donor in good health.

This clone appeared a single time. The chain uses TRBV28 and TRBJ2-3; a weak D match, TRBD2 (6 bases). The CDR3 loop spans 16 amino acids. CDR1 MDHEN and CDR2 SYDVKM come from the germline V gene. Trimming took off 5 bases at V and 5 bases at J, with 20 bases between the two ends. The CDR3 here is CASSLGVAGSQDTQYF. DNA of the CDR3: TGTGCCAGCAGTCTTGGGGTGGCGGGATCACAAGATACGCAGTATTTT.

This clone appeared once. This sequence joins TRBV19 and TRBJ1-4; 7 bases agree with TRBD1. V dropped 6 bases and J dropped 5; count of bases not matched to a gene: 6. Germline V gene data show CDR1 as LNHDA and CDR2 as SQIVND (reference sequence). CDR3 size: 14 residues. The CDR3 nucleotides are TGTGCCAGTAGGCTGGGACAGACAAATGAAAAACTGTTTTTT. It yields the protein CASRLGQTNEKLFF.

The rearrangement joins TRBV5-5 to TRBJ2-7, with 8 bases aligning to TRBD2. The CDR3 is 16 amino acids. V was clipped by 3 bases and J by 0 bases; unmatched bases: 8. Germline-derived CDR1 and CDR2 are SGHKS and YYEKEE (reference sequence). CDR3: CASSWGPGTSSYEQYF. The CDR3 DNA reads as TGTGCCAGCAGCTGGGGACCCGGGACTAGCTCCTACGAGCAGTACTTC. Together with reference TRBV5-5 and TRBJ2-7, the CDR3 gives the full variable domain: DAGVTQSPTHLIKTRGQQVTLRCSPISGHKSVSWYQQVLGQGPQFIFQYYEKEERGRGNFPDRFSARQFPNYSSELNVNALLLGDSALYLCASSWGPGTSSYEQYFGPGTRLTVT.

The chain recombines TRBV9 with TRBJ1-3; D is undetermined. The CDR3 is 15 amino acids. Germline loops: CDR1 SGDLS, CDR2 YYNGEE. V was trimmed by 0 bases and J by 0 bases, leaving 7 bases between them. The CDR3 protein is CASSVGANSGNTIYF. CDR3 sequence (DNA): TGTGCCAGCAGCGTAGGGGCTAACTCTGGAAACACCATATATTTT.

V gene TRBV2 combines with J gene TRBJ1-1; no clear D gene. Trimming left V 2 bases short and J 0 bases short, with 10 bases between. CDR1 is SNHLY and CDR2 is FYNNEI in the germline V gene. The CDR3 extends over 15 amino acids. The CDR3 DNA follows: TGTGCCAGCAGTGAATCTATCGGGATGAACACTGAAGCTTTCTTT. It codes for CASSESIGMNTEAFF.

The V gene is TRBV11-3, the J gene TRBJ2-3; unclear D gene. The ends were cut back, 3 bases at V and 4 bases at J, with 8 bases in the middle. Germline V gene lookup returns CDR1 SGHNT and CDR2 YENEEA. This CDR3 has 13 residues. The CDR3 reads CASSFALADTQYF. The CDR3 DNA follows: TGTGCCAGCAGCTTTGCCCTAGCAGATACGCAGTATTTT.

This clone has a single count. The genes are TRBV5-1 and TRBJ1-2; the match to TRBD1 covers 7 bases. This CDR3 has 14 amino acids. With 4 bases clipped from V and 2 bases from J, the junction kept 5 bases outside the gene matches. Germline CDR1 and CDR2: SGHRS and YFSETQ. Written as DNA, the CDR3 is TGCGCCAGCAGCAAGCAGGGACAGAACTATGGCTACACCTTC. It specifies CASSKQGQNYGYTF. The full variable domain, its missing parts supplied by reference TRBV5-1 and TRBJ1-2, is KAGVTQTPRYLIKTRGQQVTLSCSPISGHRSVSWYQQTPGQGLQFLFEYFSETQRNKGNFPGRFSGRQFSNSRSEMNVSTLELGDSALYLCASSKQGQNYGYTFGSGTRLTVV.

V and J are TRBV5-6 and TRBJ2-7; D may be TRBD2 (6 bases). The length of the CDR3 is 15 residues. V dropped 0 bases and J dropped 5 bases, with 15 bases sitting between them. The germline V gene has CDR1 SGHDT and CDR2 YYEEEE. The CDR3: CASSLAGVGLDEQYF. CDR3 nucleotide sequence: TGTGCCAGCAGCTTGGCGGGGGTGGGTTTGGACGAGCAGTACTTC.

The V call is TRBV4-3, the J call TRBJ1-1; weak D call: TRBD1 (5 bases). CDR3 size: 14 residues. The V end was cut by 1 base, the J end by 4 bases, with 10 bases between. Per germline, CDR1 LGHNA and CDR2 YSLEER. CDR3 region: CASSQGPGGTEAFF. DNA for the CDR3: TGCGCCAGCAGCCAAGGACCCGGGGGCACTGAAGCTTTCTTT.

The CDR3, as DNA: TGTGCCAGCAGTTCCCCTCCGCGGGGTTCCAATGAGCAGTTCTTC. It yields the protein CASSSPPRGSNEQFF. V usage is TRBV6-5 and J usage is TRBJ2-1; TRBD2 is a possible D gene (6 bases). The V and J ends lost 4 bases and 6 bases respectively, with 16 bases between them. Germline values: CDR1 MNHEY, CDR2 SVGAGI. CDR3 length: 15 amino acids.

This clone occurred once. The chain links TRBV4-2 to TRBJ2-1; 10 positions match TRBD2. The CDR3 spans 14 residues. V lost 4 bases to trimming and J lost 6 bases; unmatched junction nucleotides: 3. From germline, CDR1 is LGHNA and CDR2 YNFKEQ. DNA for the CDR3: TGTGCCAGCAGCCCTAGCGGGAGTACCAATGAGCAGTTCTTC. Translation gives CASSPSGSTNEQFF.

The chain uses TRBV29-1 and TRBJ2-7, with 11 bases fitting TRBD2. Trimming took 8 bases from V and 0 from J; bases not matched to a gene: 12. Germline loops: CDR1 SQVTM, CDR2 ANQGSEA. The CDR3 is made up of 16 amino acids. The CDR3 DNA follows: TGCAGCTCAACCGGGACTAGCGGTTCGAGCTCCTACGAGCAGTACTTC. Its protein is CSSTGTSGSSSYEQYF.

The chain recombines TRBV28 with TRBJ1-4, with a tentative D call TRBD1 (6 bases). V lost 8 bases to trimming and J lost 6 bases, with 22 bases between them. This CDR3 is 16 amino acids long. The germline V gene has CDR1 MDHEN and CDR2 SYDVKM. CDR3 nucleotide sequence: TGTGCCAGCCGCCATCGGATCAGGGCAGGGGATGAAAAACTGTTTTTT. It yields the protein CASRHRIRAGDEKLFF. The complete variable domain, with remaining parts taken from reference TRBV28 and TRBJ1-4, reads DVKVTQSSRYLVKRTGEKVFLECVQDMDHENMFWYRQDPGLGLRLIYFSYDVKMKEKGDIPEGYSVSREKKERFSLILESASTNQTSMYLCASRHRIRAGDEKLFFGSGTQLSVL.

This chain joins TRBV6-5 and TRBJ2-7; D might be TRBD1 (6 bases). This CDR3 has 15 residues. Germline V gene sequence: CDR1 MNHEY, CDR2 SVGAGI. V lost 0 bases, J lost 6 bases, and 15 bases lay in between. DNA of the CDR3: TGTGCCAGCAGTTACTCGCACAGGGTGGGGTCCGAGCAGTACTTC. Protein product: CASSYSHRVGSEQYF.

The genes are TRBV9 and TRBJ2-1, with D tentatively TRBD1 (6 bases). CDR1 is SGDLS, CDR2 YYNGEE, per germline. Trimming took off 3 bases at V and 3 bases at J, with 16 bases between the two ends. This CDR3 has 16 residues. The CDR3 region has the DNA TGTGCCAGCAGCGATTACCAGGGGAGTGTCTACAATGAGCAGTTCTTC. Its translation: CASSDYQGSVYNEQFF.

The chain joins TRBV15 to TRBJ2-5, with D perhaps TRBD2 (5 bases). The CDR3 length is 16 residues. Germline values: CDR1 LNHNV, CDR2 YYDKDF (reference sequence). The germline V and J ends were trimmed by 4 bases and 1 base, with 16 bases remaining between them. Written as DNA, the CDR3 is TGTGCCACCAGCAACGGTCATCGGGGTCTCCAAGAGACCCAGTACTTC. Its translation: CATSNGHRGLQETQYF.

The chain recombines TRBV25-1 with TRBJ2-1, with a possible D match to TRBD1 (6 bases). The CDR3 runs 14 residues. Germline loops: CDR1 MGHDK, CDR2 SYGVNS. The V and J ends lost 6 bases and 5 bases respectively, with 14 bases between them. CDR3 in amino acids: CASRGTKVNNEQFF. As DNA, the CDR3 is TGTGCCAGCAGGGGGACAAAAGTAAACAATGAGCAGTTCTTC.